These T cell receptor beta chains were read from a single sample in a study of blood T cells in healthy people across ages. TCRdb called the 5' RACE reads again in MiXCR, with one record for every CDR3 protein. The sample has almost 300,000 distinct CDR3 sequences, 25% to 30% seen once. Material: blood. The source of these receptors is a woman aged 70 to 79 in good health. CDR3s include the opening cysteine and the closing phenylalanine or tryptophan. A D gene is named only where the DNA matches it firmly. Size tells how often a clone was seen (once, few, many) or the class of an expanded clone, and some rows leave it out.

NA TRBJ1-5 TRBV20-1 NA CSQGGGSGPQHF TGCAGCCAAGGAGGGGGGTCGGGGCCCCAGCATTTT
NA TRBJ2-4 TRBV18 NA CASSPLKENIQYF TGTGCCAGCTCACCACTCAAGGAAAACATTCAGTACTTC
TRBD1 TRBJ2-2 TRBV7-8 NA CASSTRTGFPGELFF TGTGCCAGCAGCACCCGGACAGGATTCCCCGGGGAGCTGTTTTTT
NA TRBJ1-5 TRBV7-9 few CASTSQGNQPQHF TGTGCCAGCACCAGCCAGGGCAATCAGCCCCAGCATTTT
NA TRBJ2-4 TRBV20-1 few CSASFLAKNIQYF TGCAGTGCTAGTTTTCTAGCCAAAAACATTCAGTACTTC
TRBD2 TRBJ2-5 TRBV15 few CATNLAGGPGETQYF TGTGCCACCAACTTAGCGGGAGGGCCAGGAGAGACCCAGTACTTC
NA TRBJ1-1 TRBV7-2 few CASSLGGGTNTEAFF TGTGCCAGCAGCTTAGGCGGGGGAACGAACACTGAAGCTTTCTTT
NA TRBJ2-1 TRBV5-5 few CASSVGRGRNEQFF TGTGCCAGCAGCGTCGGCAGGGGGAGGAATGAGCAGTTCTTC
NA TRBJ1-1 TRBV20-1 many CSASSGVDTEAFF TGCAGTGCTAGTTCGGGGGTGGACACTGAAGCTTTCTTT
TRBD2 TRBJ2-5 TRBV20-1 NA CSVPGASGTTQYF TGCAGTGTCCCGGGAGCTAGCGGAACTACCCAGTACTTC
NA TRBJ2-1 TRBV29-1 few CSVVIYNEQFF TGCAGCGTTGTGATATACAATGAGCAGTTCTTC
NA TRBJ2-2 TRBV9 NA CASSVSTDSNTGELFF TGTGCCAGCAGCGTATCGACAGATTCGAACACCGGGGAGCTGTTTTTT
NA TRBJ1-5 TRBV5-1 NA CASRQTGDSNQPQHF TGCGCCAGCAGACAGACAGGAGATAGCAATCAGCCCCAGCATTTT
NA TRBJ2-2 TRBV4-1 few CASSQGWRPANTGELFF TGCGCCAGCAGCCAAGGGTGGCGACCGGCGAACACCGGGGAGCTGTTTTTT
TRBD1 TRBJ2-5 TRBV7-8 few CASSRDRKETQYF TGTGCCAGCAGCCGGGACAGAAAAGAGACCCAGTACTTC
TRBD2 TRBJ2-7 TRBV7-8 NA CASSLLSAGVASYEQYF TGTGCCAGCAGCTTACTCTCGGCGGGAGTGGCCTCCTACGAGCAGTACTTC
NA TRBJ1-6 TRBV5-5 few CASSFGYNSPLHF TGTGCCAGCAGCTTCGGCTACAATTCACCCCTCCACTTT